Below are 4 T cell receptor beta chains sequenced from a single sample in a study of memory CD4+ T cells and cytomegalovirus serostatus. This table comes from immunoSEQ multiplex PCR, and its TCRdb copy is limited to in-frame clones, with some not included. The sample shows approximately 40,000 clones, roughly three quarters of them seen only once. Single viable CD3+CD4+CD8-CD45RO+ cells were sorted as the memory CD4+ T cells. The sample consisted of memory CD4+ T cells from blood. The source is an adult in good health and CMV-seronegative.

The DNA for the CDR3 is TGTGCCAGCAGCCCTAGGGACGGCTACGAGCAGTACTTC. Translating gives CASSPRDGYEQYF. This chain connects TRBV7-8 to TRBJ2-7; either TRBD1 or TRBD2 may fit D (5 bases each). Germline V CDR1 and CDR2: SGHVS, FQNEAQ. The V end was cut by 5 bases, the J end by 3 bases, with 11 bases between. The CDR3 length is 13 residues.

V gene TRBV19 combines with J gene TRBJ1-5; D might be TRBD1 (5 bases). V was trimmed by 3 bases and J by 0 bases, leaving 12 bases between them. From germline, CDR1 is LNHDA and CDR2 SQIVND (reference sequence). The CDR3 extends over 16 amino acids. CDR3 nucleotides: TGTGCCAGTAGTATCGGGGGAGGACATAGCAATCAGCCCCAGCATTTT. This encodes CASSIGGGHSNQPQHF.

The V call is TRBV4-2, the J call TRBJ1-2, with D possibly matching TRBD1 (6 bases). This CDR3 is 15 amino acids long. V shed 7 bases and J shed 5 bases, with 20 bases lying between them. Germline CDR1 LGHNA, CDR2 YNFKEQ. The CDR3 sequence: CASTTSPRTAYGYTF. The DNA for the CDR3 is TGTGCCAGCACCACCTCTCCTCGGACAGCGTATGGCTACACCTTC.

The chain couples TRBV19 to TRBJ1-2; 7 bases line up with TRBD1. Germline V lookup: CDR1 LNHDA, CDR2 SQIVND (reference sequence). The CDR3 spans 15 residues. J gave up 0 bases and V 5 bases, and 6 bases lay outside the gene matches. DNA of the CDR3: TGTGCCAGTAGTGGCAGACAGGGATCTAACTATGGCTACACCTTC. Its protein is CASSGRQGSNYGYTF.